This is a list of T cell receptor beta chains from one sample in a study of T-cell reconstitution after alpha-beta-depleted transplantation in children. TCRdb reanalysed the PCR reads using MiXCR and keeps one entry per CDR3 protein. The data show some 200,000 distinct CDR3 sequences, roughly 14% seen once. The material was PBMCs from the stem cell graft donor, obtained from the stem cell graft. Receptors originate from a human donor who donated a stem cell graft to a child with acute lymphoblastic leukemia. Each CDR3 is given without its conserved first and last residue.

J,V,CDR3
TRBJ2-4,TRBV18,ASSPPVGGMTKNIQY
TRBJ1-1,TRBV13,ASSLVRRGQAF
TRBJ2-2,TRBV4-2,ASSLDRGELF
TRBJ2-7,TRBV12-3/TRBV12-4,ASSHGLAGKSYEQY
TRBJ2-7,TRBV27,AGSRLDFVHEQY
TRBJ2-1,TRBV5-1,ASRTASGTISNSMSAHNEQF
TRBJ2-2,TRBV5-4,ASSFGGYSGELF
TRBJ2-7,TRBV5-1,ASSLGVLVGEQY
TRBJ2-2,TRBV5-1,ASSFYGQNTGELF
TRBJ2-2,TRBV11-2,ASREMRLRSGELF
TRBJ2-6,TRBV6-5,ASSYRFMISGANVLT
TRBJ2-1,TRBV5-8,ASSSAGGSSYNEQF
TRBJ2-2,TRBV11-2,ASSRPSRELF
TRBJ2-7,TRBV20-1,SARQSADEQY
TRBJ2-7,TRBV19,ASGKQGVYEQY
TRBJ2-7,TRBV6-1,ASRAPGGYEQY
TRBJ2-1,TRBV5-1,ASSLDQRGGRSEQF
TRBJ2-3,TRBV9,ASSVSGIRADTQY
TRBJ1-2,TRBV27,ASSDRQGGGYT
TRBJ1-1,TRBV7-8,ASSFRRDAEAF
TRBJ2-1,TRBV6-2/TRBV6-3,ASSYSLIGLAGRDEQF
TRBJ1-1,TRBV7-2,ASSKTGGTEAF
TRBJ2-7,TRBV9,ASSPGLAVSEYEQY
TRBJ1-6,TRBV11-2,ASTDYGSPLH
TRBJ2-1,TRBV20-1,SARDERKQF
TRBJ2-2,TRBV25-1,ASSEFSHRGGAGTGELF